Below, 18 T cell receptor beta chains from the same sample are listed, as sequenced in a study of technical replicates of blood from several donors. Assay used: immunoSEQ multiplex PCR; TCRdb lists only in-frame clones, some missing. The data hold around 83,000 clones, with roughly 92% observed a single time. Sequencing was performed on T cells isolated from PBMCs. These TCRs come from a human donor in good health.

The chain carries TRBV10-3 and TRBJ1-1; D remains unclear. Trimming removed 4 bases from V and 7 bases from J, with 19 bases in between. CDR1 is ENHRY, CDR2 SYGVKD, per germline. This CDR3 has 15 residues. Written as DNA, the CDR3 is TGTGCCATCAGTGCCGGTTCCGCCATTCTTGGTGAAGCTTTCTTT. Translated, it gives CAISAGSAILGEAFF.

The chain couples TRBV4-1 to TRBJ2-6; the D gene is possibly TRBD1 (6 bases). The length of the CDR3 is 17 residues. Trimming pared 4 bases from V and 3 bases from J, leaving 16 bases between. From germline, CDR1 is MGHRA and CDR2 YSYEKL. The CDR3 reads CASSPFNTGIGANVLTF. The CDR3 nucleotides read TGCGCCAGCAGCCCTTTTAATACAGGGATTGGGGCCAACGTCCTGACTTTC.

This chain links TRBV6-5 with TRBJ2-7; perhaps TRBD1 as D (5 bases). Trimming took off 5 bases at V and 7 bases at J, with 15 bases between the two ends. Germline values: CDR1 MNHEY, CDR2 SVGAGI. The CDR3 consists of 13 residues. The CDR3 region has the DNA TGTGCCAGCAGTGGACATCCAGCCGATGAGCAGTACTTC. Translating gives CASSGHPADEQYF.

The rearrangement uses TRBV27 and TRBJ2-7, with D possibly TRBD2 on 6 matching bases. The CDR3 is 15 amino acids. Between the trimmed V and J ends, which lost 2 bases and 6 bases, there was a span of 17 bases. Germline CDR1 MNHEY, CDR2 SMNVEV (reference sequence). CDR3 loop: CASSLPGTHVLEQYF. The CDR3 region has the DNA TGTGCCAGCAGTTTACCGGGGACTCACGTACTCGAGCAGTACTTC.

CDR3 protein: CSRSGRDYEQYF. The CDR3 nucleotides read TGTTCCCGGAGCGGGAGAGACTACGAGCAGTACTTC. The chain combines TRBV2 with TRBJ2-7; 8 nucleotides match TRBD2. The germline gives CDR1 SNHLY, CDR2 FYNNEI. This CDR3 comprises 12 residues.

The chain joins TRBV15 to TRBJ2-3, with D unclear. Germline CDR1 reads LNHNV; CDR2 reads YYDKDF (reference sequence). Trimming took 1 base from V and 4 from J, leaving 9 bases between them. CDR3 length equals 14 residues. The CDR3 sequence is CATSRVEVPDTQYF. The CDR3 DNA sequence: TGTGCCACCAGCAGAGTCGAGGTTCCAGATACGCAGTATTTT.

The V and J genes are TRBV5-1 and TRBJ2-7; the D gene is possibly TRBD1 (6 bases). Germline V CDR1 and CDR2: SGHRS, YFSETQ. Trimming cost V 3 bases and J 2 bases, with 21 bases left between them. CDR3 length: 17 amino acids. The CDR3: CASSSTRGRSPPYEQYF. Written as DNA, the CDR3 is TGCGCCAGCAGCTCCACCAGGGGTAGGAGTCCCCCCTACGAGCAGTACTTC.

This clone was detected a few times. This sequence joins TRBV10-1 and TRBJ2-7; D perhaps matches TRBD2 (6 bases). CDR3 size: 15 residues. V lost 2 bases and J lost 0, with 11 bases in between. The germline V gene encodes CDR1 WNHNN and CDR2 SYGVQD (reference sequence). In nucleotides, the CDR3 is TGCGCCAGCAGTGAGCGAGCGGGTTACTCCTACGAGCAGTACTTC. As protein: CASSERAGYSYEQYF.

The chain is built from TRBV28 and TRBJ2-1; D is uncertain. The V gene lost 3 bases and the J gene lost 9 bases, with 12 bases spanning the gap. The germline gives CDR1 MDHEN, CDR2 SYDVKM. This CDR3 region has 13 residues. The CDR3 nucleotides read TGTGCCAGCAGTTTTGCTAGGCAAGGTGAGCAGTTCTTC. This codes for CASSFARQGEQFF.

The chain has TRBV6-6 and TRBJ2-5, with a possible D match to TRBD2 (6 bases). This CDR3 comprises 12 residues. In germline, CDR1 is MNHNY, CDR2 SVGAGI (reference sequence). The V end lost 6 bases, the J end lost 7 bases, and 12 bases lay between the germline ends. The CDR3 bases are TGTGCCAGCAGCCCACTCGGGGGGACCCAGTACTTC. Its translation: CASSPLGGTQYF.

This sequence joins TRBV2 and TRBJ2-7; 9 bases map to TRBD1. V was clipped by 10 bases and J by 6 bases; unmatched bases: 4. In germline, CDR1 is SNHLY, CDR2 FYNNEI. The CDR3 length is 11 residues. The CDR3 DNA is TGTGCCACCCAGACAGGGGGCGAGCAGTACTTC. Amino acids: CATQTGGEQYF.

The chain links TRBV19 to TRBJ2-7; 8 bases are a match to TRBD1. This CDR3 region has 15 residues. Per the germline V gene, CDR1 is LNHDA and CDR2 is SQIVND (reference sequence). Germline trimming cut 9 bases from V and 2 bases from J; bases unmatched to any gene: 12. The CDR3 DNA is TGTGCCAGCCGGACCGGGACAGGAGAAACCTACGAGCAGTACTTC. Encoded protein: CASRTGTGETYEQYF.

This chain connects TRBV5-1 to TRBJ2-5; no firm D call. The CDR3 runs to 14 residues. Trimming stripped 2 bases from V and 4 bases from J, with 12 bases between. The germline CDR1 and CDR2 sequences are SGHRS and YFSETQ. CDR3 loop: CASSLAAARETQYF. The CDR3 DNA sequence: TGCGCCAGCAGCTTAGCTGCGGCCCGAGAGACCCAGTACTTC.

Written as DNA, the CDR3 is TGCGCCAGCAGTGAGGGGACAGGGGTTATGAGGGGCTACACCTTC. Encoded protein: CASSEGTGVMRGYTF. The chain carries TRBV10-2 and TRBJ1-2; 10 nucleotides align to TRBD1. CDR1 WSHSY and CDR2 SAAADI come from the germline V gene. This CDR3 spans 15 amino acids. V trimming: 2 bases; J trimming: 8 bases; junction bases outside the gene matches: 8.

The chain couples TRBV6-1 to TRBJ2-5; D is ambiguous. V was clipped by 2 bases and J by 7 bases, with 14 bases between them. This CDR3 region has 14 residues. Germline CDR1 reads MNHNS; CDR2 reads SASEGT. The CDR3 loop is CASSEHTPAGTQYF. The CDR3 DNA follows: TGTGCCAGCAGTGAACACACACCCGCTGGGACCCAGTACTTC.

The rearrangement joins TRBV7-8 to TRBJ2-1; 13 nucleotides match TRBD2. The CDR3 extends over 17 amino acids. In germline, CDR1 is SGHVS, CDR2 FQNEAQ. After removal of 5 bases from V and 7 bases from J, the junction contained 11 bases not matched to a gene. The chain's CDR3 is CASSPIILAGGSNEQFF. CDR3 DNA: TGTGCCAGCAGCCCCATCATACTAGCGGGAGGGTCGAATGAGCAGTTCTTC.

V gene TRBV28 combines with J gene TRBJ2-7; D call uncertain. Between the trimmed V and J ends, which lost 5 bases and 0 bases, there was a span of 8 bases. The germline V gene encodes CDR1 MDHEN and CDR2 SYDVKM. The CDR3 has 13 amino acids. The CDR3 reads CASSLISSYEQYF. The CDR3 DNA reads TGTGCCAGCAGTCTAATAAGCTCCTACGAGCAGTACTTC.

This sequence joins TRBV7-2 and TRBJ2-7, with D maybe TRBD1 (6 bases). CDR1 and CDR2 from the germline V gene are SGHTA and FQGNSA. V was trimmed by 5 bases and J by 3 bases, leaving 14 bases between them. The CDR3 contains 14 residues. The CDR3 here is CASSRNRVFYEQYF. In DNA form, the CDR3 reads TGTGCCAGCAGCCGCAACAGGGTTTTCTACGAGCAGTACTTC.